This entry is about one TCR beta chain. Its matching antigen is unknown. The PCR contained 60 Vbeta and 13 Jbeta primers. Here immunoSEQ multiplex PCR was the method, and the copy in TCRdb shows in-frame clones only, minus some. The sample lists 150,000 to 200,000 clones, roughly four fifths occurring once. The CDR3 runs to 14 residues. Germline values: CDR1 SGHTA, CDR2 FQGNSA. J lost 4 bases, V lost 5 bases, and 7 bases had no gene match. This sample stems from a study of cytomegalovirus exposure and HLA in healthy donors. Study-wide results and limits: Later on, analysis showed that most CMV-associated TCR beta chains appeared to be HLA-restricted. A later examination showed that TCR association rates differed by HLA locus, with DRB1 most and HLA-C fewest. In an earlier analysis, most TCR beta V segments were productive about 87% or about 30% of the time.

Source material: PBMCs. The origin of this receptor is a woman aged 18-30 years in good health and CMV-seropositive. This chain joins TRBV7-2 and TRBJ1-2, with 7 bases aligning to TRBD1. CDR3 DNA: TGTGCCAGCAGCCAGACAGGGTTGAGCTATGGCTACACCTTC. Its translation: CASSQTGLSYGYTF. Full variable domain (missing parts from reference TRBV7-2 and TRBJ1-2): GAGVSQSPSNKVTEKGKDVELRCDPISGHTALYWYRQSLGQGLEFLIYFQGNSAPDKSGLPSDRFSAERTGGSVSTLTIQRTQQEDSAVYLCASSQTGLSYGYTFGSGTRLTVV.